This entry features one TCR beta chain sequence. The V gene's germline CDR1 is MNHEY and CDR2 SVGEGT. The CDR3 totals 14 residues. V lost 5 bases and J 0 bases, leaving 8 bases between the germline ends. The data were taken from a study of blood T cell repertoires in COVID-19. Study in general: Donors in the United States, Italy and Spain gave samples during acute or convalescent COVID-19. The cDNA or gDNA used as material had been derived from T cells, B-cell-depleted T cells, or PBMCs.

Authors' methods: Reference gene primer amplification gave estimated nucleated cell counts. The protocol was immunoSEQ multiplex PCR, while the TCRdb copy is restricted to in-frame clones and leaves out a portion. The V and J calls and clone size are taken from that table; D and trimming were inferred from the DNA. The sample gives around 99,000 clones, 90% of which show up once; approximately 5.1% is in the top ten. The material sequenced was peripheral blood. The source of this sequence is a man over 45 with acute or convalescent COVID-19. This chain joins TRBV6-2 or TRBV6-3 and TRBJ1-3, with a possible D match to TRBD1 (6 bases). This chain's CDR3 is CASSRTDSGNTIYF. The CDR3 bases are TGTGCCAGCAGTAGGACAGACTCTGGAAACACCATATATTTT.